This T cell receptor beta chain originates from a study of regulatory T cells in long-lasting Graves disease. Study-wide findings and caveats: The TCR repertoire of persistent Graves' patients was less diverse than that of newly diagnosed ones. Persistent disease exhibited a predilection for TRBV28, TRBJ1-2 and TRBJ2-5. Newly diagnosed patients shared 850 to 1,000 public clonotypes; persistent patients shared around 2,500.

Library construction for TCR beta used iRepertoire HTBI primers and Arm-PCR of CDR3 regions. TCRdb reprocessed the multiplex PCR reads via MiXCR and lists one record per CDR3 protein. The sample records 500,000 to 700,000 distinct CDR3 sequences, approximately 29% being singletons. This clonotype turned up a few times. Its antigen is currently unknown. From germline, CDR1 is MNHNS and CDR2 SASEGT. Trimming cost V 5 bases and J 10 bases; bases outside gene matches: 10. CDR3 length: 14 residues. Time point indicated: persistent/refractory GD, antithyroid drugs over 5 years with positive TRAb. There was RNA extracted from PBMCs, and the TCR library was made from it.

The starting material was peripheral blood mononuclear cells (PBMCs), obtained when the disease was refractory, from a patient treated with antithyroid drugs. The chain is built from TRBV6-1 and TRBJ1-4, with 7 bases identical to TRBD1. The origin of this receptor is a female donor with Graves disease. Written as DNA, the CDR3 is TGTGCCAGCAGTCCGGGACAGAGGGGAGGAAAACTGTTTTTT. Translation gives CASSPGQRGGKLFF.